One T cell receptor (beta chain) is described in this entry. Sequencing was performed with immunoSEQ multiplex PCR; in TCRdb, only in-frame clones are kept and a portion is missing. The sample shows about 210,000 clones, roughly 90% of them seen only once. This entry is derived from a study of blood T cell repertoires in COVID-19. The length of the CDR3 is 14 residues. The clonotype comes from a man between 65 and 85 years old with acute or convalescent COVID-19. V gene TRBV7-5 combines with J gene TRBJ2-7; the table's D call, TRBD2, has no DNA check behind it. TRBV7-5 represents a pseudogene. The sequencing sample was made of peripheral blood. CDR3 coding DNA: TGTGTCAGAAGCCCCCGGGACTACCAATACGAGCAGTACTTC. Residues: CVRSPRDYQYEQYF.